The rows below give T cell receptor beta chains drawn from one sample of a study of cytomegalovirus exposure and HLA in healthy donors. TCRdb keeps only in-frame clones here, not all; method: immunoSEQ multiplex PCR. Of nearly 110,000 clones listed, roughly 73% were seen once; the top ten hold roughly 2.5%. The sample was PBMCs. These receptor sequences come from a man aged 35-49 years in good health and CMV-seronegative. Both conserved end residues are part of each CDR3. A D gene is named only where the DNA matches it firmly. Only part of the rows carry a size: once, few, many, or a class if the clone is expanded.

clone size: NA
V gene: TRBV18
D gene: TRBD2
J gene: TRBJ2-1
CDR3 DNA: TGTGCCAGCTCATTTAGCGGGGGGGCCGATGAGCAGTTCTTC
CDR3 protein: CASSFSGGADEQFF

clone size: NA
V gene: TRBV5-1
D gene: TRBD1
J gene: TRBJ1-2
CDR3 DNA: TGCGCCAGCAGCTTGTCCAGGGGGGACTATGGCTACACCTTC
CDR3 protein: CASSLSRGDYGYTF

clone size: once
V gene: TRBV5-1
D gene: TRBD2
J gene: TRBJ2-3
CDR3 DNA: TGCGCCAGCAGCCATACTAGCGGGGGCCGCACAGATACGCAGTATTTT
CDR3 protein: CASSHTSGGRTDTQYF

clone size: NA
V gene: TRBV6-1
D gene: TRBD2
J gene: TRBJ2-1
CDR3 DNA: TGTGCCAGCAGTGAAAGTATCGCGGGGGCCTACAATGAGCAGTTCTTC
CDR3 protein: CASSESIAGAYNEQFF

clone size: NA
V gene: TRBV5-1
D gene: TRBD2
J gene: TRBJ2-1
CDR3 DNA: TGCGCCAGCAGCACCATGCCCGGGACTAGCCCCGCTGAGCAGTTCTTC
CDR3 protein: CASSTMPGTSPAEQFF

clone size: few
V gene: TRBV5-1
D gene: NA
J gene: TRBJ1-2
CDR3 DNA: TGCGCCAGCAGCTTGGCATTCGCAGTACCTCCTAACTATGGCTACACCTTC
CDR3 protein: CASSLAFAVPPNYGYTF

clone size: NA
V gene: TRBV27
D gene: TRBD1
J gene: TRBJ1-5
CDR3 DNA: TGTGCCAGCAGTTTAACAGGGGGACAGCCTCAGCATTTT
CDR3 protein: CASSLTGGQPQHF

clone size: NA
V gene: TRBV28
D gene: NA
J gene: TRBJ2-7
CDR3 DNA: TGTGCCAGCAGTCTGACACAGTCCTACGAGCAGTACTTC
CDR3 protein: CASSLTQSYEQYF

clone size: NA
V gene: TRBV13
D gene: NA
J gene: TRBJ1-4
CDR3 DNA: TGTGCCAGCAGCTTACGGAGACAGAATGAAAAGCTGTTTTTT
CDR3 protein: CASSLRRQNEKLFF

clone size: NA
V gene: TRBV5-1
D gene: TRBD1
J gene: TRBJ1-2
CDR3 DNA: TGCGCCAGCAGCTTCGGGGACAGGGATTGGAGTGGCTACACCTTC
CDR3 protein: CASSFGDRDWSGYTF

clone size: NA
V gene: TRBV6-1
D gene: NA
J gene: TRBJ2-3
CDR3 DNA: TGTGCCAGCAGTGAACAAGTAGCCCGCACAGATACGCAGTATTTT
CDR3 protein: CASSEQVARTDTQYF

clone size: once
V gene: TRBV6-5
D gene: NA
J gene: TRBJ1-1
CDR3 DNA: TGTGCCAGCAGTTTAGACGCGGGACGGCCTGAAGCTTTCTTT
CDR3 protein: CASSLDAGRPEAFF

clone size: NA
V gene: TRBV19
D gene: TRBD2
J gene: TRBJ2-5
CDR3 DNA: TGTGCCAGTAGTCTCGCTAGCGGGGGGGGCCAAGAGACCCAGTACTTC
CDR3 protein: CASSLASGGGQETQYF

clone size: NA
V gene: TRBV5-1
D gene: TRBD1
J gene: TRBJ2-7
CDR3 DNA: TGCGCCAGCAGCCCAAACCCGGGACAGGGGGCTTTCGAGCAGTACTTC
CDR3 protein: CASSPNPGQGAFEQYF

clone size: NA
V gene: TRBV19
D gene: TRBD2
J gene: TRBJ2-1
CDR3 DNA: TGTGCCAGTAGTATAGGTGGGACTAGCGGGGGGTCGAGGAATGAGCAGTTCTTC
CDR3 protein: CASSIGGTSGGSRNEQFF

clone size: NA
V gene: TRBV11-1
D gene: TRBD2
J gene: TRBJ2-7
CDR3 DNA: TGTGCCAGCAGCTTAGCTGCTAGCGGGGGGTACGAGCAGTACTTC
CDR3 protein: CASSLAASGGYEQYF

clone size: NA
V gene: TRBV5-4
D gene: NA
J gene: TRBJ2-5
CDR3 DNA: TGTGCCAGCAGCACTCATCTGACACCGCAAGAGACCCAGTACTTC
CDR3 protein: CASSTHLTPQETQYF

clone size: NA
V gene: TRBV7-3
D gene: NA
J gene: TRBJ2-2
CDR3 DNA: TGTGCCAGCGCTGGGGGCAGGGATGGCGGGGAGCTGTTTTTT
CDR3 protein: CASAGGRDGGELFF

clone size: NA
V gene: TRBV2
D gene: TRBD1
J gene: TRBJ2-7
CDR3 DNA: TGTGCCAGCAGTGAATCGTGGGACAGGTCCTACGAGCAGTACTTC
CDR3 protein: CASSESWDRSYEQYF

clone size: NA
V gene: TRBV5-1
D gene: NA
J gene: TRBJ1-1
CDR3 DNA: TGCGCCAGCAGCATCCGAACGGGAACGAACACTGAAGCTTTCTTT
CDR3 protein: CASSIRTGTNTEAFF

clone size: NA
V gene: TRBV18
D gene: TRBD1
J gene: TRBJ2-7
CDR3 DNA: TGTGCCAGCTCACCGGGACAGGGTTCCTACGAGCAGTACTTC
CDR3 protein: CASSPGQGSYEQYF

clone size: NA
V gene: TRBV7-9
D gene: NA
J gene: TRBJ2-2
CDR3 DNA: TGTGCCAGCAGCTTAATACAGGCGAACACCGGGGAGCTGTTTTTT
CDR3 protein: CASSLIQANTGELFF

clone size: NA
V gene: TRBV5-1
D gene: NA
J gene: TRBJ1-3
CDR3 DNA: TGCGCCAGCAGCTTGGAACAGGGCCCGGGCTCTGGAAACACCATATATTTT
CDR3 protein: CASSLEQGPGSGNTIYF

clone size: few
V gene: TRBV4-1
D gene: TRBD1
J gene: TRBJ2-4
CDR3 DNA: TGCGCCAGCAGCCAAGGGACAGGGCGATACATTCAGTACTTC
CDR3 protein: CASSQGTGRYIQYF

clone size: NA
V gene: TRBV5-1
D gene: TRBD2
J gene: TRBJ2-1
CDR3 DNA: TGCGCCAGCAGCTTGGCCGGGGGGGGGACCTACAATGAGCAGTTCTTC
CDR3 protein: CASSLAGGGTYNEQFF

clone size: NA
V gene: TRBV7-8
D gene: NA
J gene: TRBJ1-3
CDR3 DNA: TGTGCCAGCAGCTCGGGAGCCGTCTCGAATGAAAAAGCAAACACCATATATTTT
CDR3 protein: CASSSGAVSNEKANTIYF

clone size: NA
V gene: TRBV15
D gene: NA
J gene: TRBJ1-5
CDR3 DNA: TGTGCCACCAGCAGAGTAAGCAATCAGCCCCAGCATTTT
CDR3 protein: CATSRVSNQPQHF

clone size: NA
V gene: TRBV16
D gene: TRBD2
J gene: TRBJ2-1
CDR3 DNA: TGTGCCAGCAGCCAATCGCCCCTCACTCGGGGGGGTAATGAGCAGTTCTTC
CDR3 protein: CASSQSPLTRGGNEQFF

clone size: NA
V gene: TRBV5-1
D gene: TRBD1
J gene: TRBJ1-6
CDR3 DNA: TGCGCCAGCAGCTTGGGGGGGGACAGGGGTTCACCCCTCCACTTT
CDR3 protein: CASSLGGDRGSPLHF

clone size: NA
V gene: TRBV18
D gene: NA
J gene: TRBJ2-2
CDR3 DNA: TGTGCCAGCTCACCAATTAGTAACACCGGGGAGCTGTTTTTT
CDR3 protein: CASSPISNTGELFF

clone size: few
V gene: TRBV2
D gene: TRBD1
J gene: TRBJ1-2
CDR3 DNA: TGTGCCAGCGTTGAAGACAGGGCGTATGGCTACACCTTC
CDR3 protein: CASVEDRAYGYTF

clone size: NA
V gene: TRBV18
D gene: TRBD2
J gene: TRBJ2-3
CDR3 DNA: TGTGCCAGCTCACAGTCTAGCGGCCTTACAGATACGCAGTATTTT
CDR3 protein: CASSQSSGLTDTQYF

clone size: once
V gene: TRBV7-6
D gene: NA
J gene: TRBJ1-4
CDR3 DNA: TGTGCCAGCAGCTTAGACAGTTTTGCAACTAATGAAAAACTGTTTTTT
CDR3 protein: CASSLDSFATNEKLFF

clone size: NA
V gene: TRBV29-1
D gene: TRBD1
J gene: TRBJ1-2
CDR3 DNA: TGCAGCGTTGAGGACGGCAGGGGGCAAGGCTACACCTTC
CDR3 protein: CSVEDGRGQGYTF

clone size: NA
V gene: TRBV27
D gene: NA
J gene: TRBJ1-6
CDR3 DNA: TGTGCCAGCAGTTTAAGACAGCTCTCACCCCTCCACTTT
CDR3 protein: CASSLRQLSPLHF

clone size: NA
V gene: TRBV6-1
D gene: TRBD1
J gene: TRBJ1-2
CDR3 DNA: TGTGCCAGCAGTTCCGGACAGGGGGGTTACACCTTC
CDR3 protein: CASSSGQGGYTF

clone size: once
V gene: TRBV6-1
D gene: TRBD1
J gene: TRBJ1-2
CDR3 DNA: TGTGCCAGCAGTGAAGGACAGGGTAGTAGTGATGGCTACACCTTC
CDR3 protein: CASSEGQGSSDGYTF

clone size: few
V gene: TRBV5-1
D gene: NA
J gene: TRBJ1-3
CDR3 DNA: TGCGCCAGCAGCTGGACACAGGCGGGGTACGGAAACACCATATATTTT
CDR3 protein: CASSWTQAGYGNTIYF

clone size: few
V gene: TRBV7-2
D gene: NA
J gene: TRBJ2-7
CDR3 DNA: TGTGCCAGCAGCCCGTCCTACTCCTACGAGCAGTACTTC
CDR3 protein: CASSPSYSYEQYF

clone size: NA
V gene: TRBV6-1
D gene: TRBD1
J gene: TRBJ1-2
CDR3 DNA: TGTGCCAGCACCAAGGACAGGGGTCGAAGTGGCTACACCTTC
CDR3 protein: CASTKDRGRSGYTF

clone size: NA
V gene: TRBV9
D gene: NA
J gene: TRBJ2-1
CDR3 DNA: TGTGCCAGCAGCGTACGCGGGGACAATGAGCAGTTCTTC
CDR3 protein: CASSVRGDNEQFF